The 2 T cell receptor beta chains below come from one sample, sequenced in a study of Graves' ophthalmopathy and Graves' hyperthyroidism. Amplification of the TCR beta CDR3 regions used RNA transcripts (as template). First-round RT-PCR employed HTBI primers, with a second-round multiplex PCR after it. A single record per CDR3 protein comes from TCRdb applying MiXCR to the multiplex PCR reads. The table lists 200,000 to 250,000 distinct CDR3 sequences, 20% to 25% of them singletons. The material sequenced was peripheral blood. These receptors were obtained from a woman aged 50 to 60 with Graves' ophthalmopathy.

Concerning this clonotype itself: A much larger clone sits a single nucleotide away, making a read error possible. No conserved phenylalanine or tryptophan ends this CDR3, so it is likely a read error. This chain's CDR3 is CASQDSPGPGELFL. The CDR3 DNA reads as TGTGCCAGTCAAGACTCTCCGGGACCCGGGGAGCTGTTTCTT. The chain couples TRBV2 to TRBJ2-2; D may match TRBD1 or TRBD2 (5 bases each). CDR1 and CDR2 (germline): SNHLY, FYNNEI. The CDR3 sequence is 14 residues long. The ends were cut back, 9 bases at V and 6 bases at J, with 17 bases in the middle.

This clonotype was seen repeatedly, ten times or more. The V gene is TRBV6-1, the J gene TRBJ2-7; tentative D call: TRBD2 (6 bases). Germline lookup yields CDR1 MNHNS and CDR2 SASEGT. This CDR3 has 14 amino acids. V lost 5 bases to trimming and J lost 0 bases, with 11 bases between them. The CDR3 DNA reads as TGTGCCAGCAGTCCACACGGGGGCTCCTACGAGCAGTACTTC. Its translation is CASSPHGGSYEQYF.